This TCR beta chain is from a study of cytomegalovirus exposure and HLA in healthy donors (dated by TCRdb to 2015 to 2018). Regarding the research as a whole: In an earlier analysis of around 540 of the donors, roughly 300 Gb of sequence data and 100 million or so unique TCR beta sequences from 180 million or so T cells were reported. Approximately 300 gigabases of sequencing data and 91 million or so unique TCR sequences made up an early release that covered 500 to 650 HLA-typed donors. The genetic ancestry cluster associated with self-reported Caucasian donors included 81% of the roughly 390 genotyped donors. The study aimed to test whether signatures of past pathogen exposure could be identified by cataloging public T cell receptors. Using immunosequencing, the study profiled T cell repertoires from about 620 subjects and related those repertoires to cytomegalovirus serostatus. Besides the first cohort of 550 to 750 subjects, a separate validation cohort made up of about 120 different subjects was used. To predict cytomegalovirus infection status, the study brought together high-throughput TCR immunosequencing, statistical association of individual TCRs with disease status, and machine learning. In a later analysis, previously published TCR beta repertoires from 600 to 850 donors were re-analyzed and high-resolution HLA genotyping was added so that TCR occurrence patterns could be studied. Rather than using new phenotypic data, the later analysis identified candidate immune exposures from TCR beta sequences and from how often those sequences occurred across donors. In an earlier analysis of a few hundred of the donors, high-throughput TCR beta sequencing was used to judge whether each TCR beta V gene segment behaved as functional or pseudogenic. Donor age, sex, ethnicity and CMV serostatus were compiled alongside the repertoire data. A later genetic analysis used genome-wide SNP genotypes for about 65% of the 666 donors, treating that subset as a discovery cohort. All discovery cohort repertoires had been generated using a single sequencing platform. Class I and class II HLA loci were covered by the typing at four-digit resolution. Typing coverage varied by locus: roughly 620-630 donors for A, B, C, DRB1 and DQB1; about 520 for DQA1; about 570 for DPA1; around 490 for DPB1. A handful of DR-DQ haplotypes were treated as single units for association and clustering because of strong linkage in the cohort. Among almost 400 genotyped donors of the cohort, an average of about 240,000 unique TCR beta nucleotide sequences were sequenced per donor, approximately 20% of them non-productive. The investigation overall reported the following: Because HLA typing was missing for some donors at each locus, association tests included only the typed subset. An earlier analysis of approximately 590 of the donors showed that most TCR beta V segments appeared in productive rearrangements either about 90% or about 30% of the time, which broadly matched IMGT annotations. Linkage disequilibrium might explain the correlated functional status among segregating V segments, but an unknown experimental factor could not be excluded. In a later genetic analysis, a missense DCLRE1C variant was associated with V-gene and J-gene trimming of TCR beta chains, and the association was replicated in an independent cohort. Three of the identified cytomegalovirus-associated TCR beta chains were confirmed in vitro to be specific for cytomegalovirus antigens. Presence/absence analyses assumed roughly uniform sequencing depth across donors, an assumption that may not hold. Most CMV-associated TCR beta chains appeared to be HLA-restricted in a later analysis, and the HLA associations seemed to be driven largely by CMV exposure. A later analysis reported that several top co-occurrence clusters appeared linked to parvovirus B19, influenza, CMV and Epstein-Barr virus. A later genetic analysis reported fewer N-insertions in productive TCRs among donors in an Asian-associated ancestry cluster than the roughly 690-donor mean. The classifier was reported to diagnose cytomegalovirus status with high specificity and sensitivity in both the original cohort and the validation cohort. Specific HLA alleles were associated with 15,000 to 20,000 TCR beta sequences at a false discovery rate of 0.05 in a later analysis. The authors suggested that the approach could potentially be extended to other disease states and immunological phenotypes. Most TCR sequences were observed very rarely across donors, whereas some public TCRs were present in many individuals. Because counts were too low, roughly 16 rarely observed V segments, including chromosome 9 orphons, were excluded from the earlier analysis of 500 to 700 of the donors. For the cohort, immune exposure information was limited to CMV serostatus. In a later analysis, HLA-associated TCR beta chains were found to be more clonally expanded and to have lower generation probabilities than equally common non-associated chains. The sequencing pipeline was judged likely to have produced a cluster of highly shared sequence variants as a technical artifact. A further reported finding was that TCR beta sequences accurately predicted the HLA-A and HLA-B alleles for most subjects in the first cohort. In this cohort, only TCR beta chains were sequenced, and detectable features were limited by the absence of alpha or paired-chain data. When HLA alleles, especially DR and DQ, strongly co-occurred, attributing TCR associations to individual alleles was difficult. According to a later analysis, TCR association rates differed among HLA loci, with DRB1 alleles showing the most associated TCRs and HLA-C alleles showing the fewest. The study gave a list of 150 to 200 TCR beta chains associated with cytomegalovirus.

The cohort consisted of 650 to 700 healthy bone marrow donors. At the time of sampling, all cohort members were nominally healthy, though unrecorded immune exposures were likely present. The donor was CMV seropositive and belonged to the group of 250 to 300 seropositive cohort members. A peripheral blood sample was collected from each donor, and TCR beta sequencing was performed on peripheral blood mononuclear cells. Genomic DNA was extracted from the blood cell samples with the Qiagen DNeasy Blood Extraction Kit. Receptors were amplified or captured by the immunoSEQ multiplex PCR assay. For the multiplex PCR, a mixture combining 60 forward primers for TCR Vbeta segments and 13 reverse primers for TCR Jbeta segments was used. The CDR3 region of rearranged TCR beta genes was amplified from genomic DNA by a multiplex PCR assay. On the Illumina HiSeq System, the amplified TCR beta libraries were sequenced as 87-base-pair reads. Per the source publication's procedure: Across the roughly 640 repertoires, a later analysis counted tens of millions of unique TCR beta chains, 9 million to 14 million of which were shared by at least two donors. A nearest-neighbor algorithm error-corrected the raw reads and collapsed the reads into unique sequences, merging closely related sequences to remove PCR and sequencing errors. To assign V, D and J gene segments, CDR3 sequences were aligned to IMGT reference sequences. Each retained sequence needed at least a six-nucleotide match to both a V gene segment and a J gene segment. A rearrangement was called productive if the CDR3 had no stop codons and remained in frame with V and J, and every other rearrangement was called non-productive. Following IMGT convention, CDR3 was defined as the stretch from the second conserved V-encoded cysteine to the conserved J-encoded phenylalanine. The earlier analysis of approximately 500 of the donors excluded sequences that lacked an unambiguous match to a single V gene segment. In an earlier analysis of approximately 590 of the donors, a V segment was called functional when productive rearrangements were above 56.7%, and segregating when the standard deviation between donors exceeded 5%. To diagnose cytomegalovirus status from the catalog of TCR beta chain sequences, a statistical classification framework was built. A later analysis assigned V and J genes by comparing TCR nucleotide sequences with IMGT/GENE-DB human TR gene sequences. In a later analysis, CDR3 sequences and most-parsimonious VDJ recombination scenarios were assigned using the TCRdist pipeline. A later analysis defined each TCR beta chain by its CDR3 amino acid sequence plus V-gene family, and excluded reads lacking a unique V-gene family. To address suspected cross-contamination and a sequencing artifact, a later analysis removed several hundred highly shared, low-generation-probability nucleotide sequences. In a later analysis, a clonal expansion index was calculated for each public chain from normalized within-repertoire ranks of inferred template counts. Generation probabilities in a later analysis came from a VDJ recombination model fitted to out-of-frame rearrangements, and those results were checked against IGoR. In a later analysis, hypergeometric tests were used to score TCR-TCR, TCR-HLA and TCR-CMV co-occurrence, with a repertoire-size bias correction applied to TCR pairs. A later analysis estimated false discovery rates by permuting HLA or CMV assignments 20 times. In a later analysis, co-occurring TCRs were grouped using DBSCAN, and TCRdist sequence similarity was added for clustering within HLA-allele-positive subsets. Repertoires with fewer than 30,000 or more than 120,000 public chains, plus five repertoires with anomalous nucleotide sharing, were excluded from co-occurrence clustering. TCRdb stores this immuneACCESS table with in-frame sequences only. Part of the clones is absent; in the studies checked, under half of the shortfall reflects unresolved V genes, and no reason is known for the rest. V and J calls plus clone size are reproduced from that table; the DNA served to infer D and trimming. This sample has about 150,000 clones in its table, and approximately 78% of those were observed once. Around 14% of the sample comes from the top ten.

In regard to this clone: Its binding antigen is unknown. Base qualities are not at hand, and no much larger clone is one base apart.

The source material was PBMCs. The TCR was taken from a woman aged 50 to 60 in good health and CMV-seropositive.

The CDR3 is CASSYTVTRGGYGYTF. In nucleotides, the sequence is TGTGCCAGCAGTTACACGGTAACAAGGGGTGGCTATGGCTACACCTTC. The V and J genes are TRBV6-5 and TRBJ1-2; a tentative D match to TRBD1 spans 5 bases. CDR1 MNHEY and CDR2 SVGAGI are derived from the germline V gene. V is clipped by 2 bases and J by 4 bases, and the sequence between their germline boundaries is 17 bases long. Its CDR3 holds 16 amino acids, cysteine through phenylalanine. Only the CDR3 portion is preserved as DNA: 48 bases, with reading frame beginning at the first base.